This is a list of T cell receptor beta chains from one sample in a study of blood T cell repertoires in COVID-19. Using immunoSEQ multiplex PCR, the repertoire was profiled, and TCRdb retains in-frame clones only, with some absent. The profile shows about 440,000 clones, more than 85% of them singletons. What was sequenced was peripheral blood. The receptors shown here come from a woman in her thirties with acute or convalescent COVID-19. CDR3s include the opening cysteine and the closing phenylalanine or tryptophan. Fields, in order: clone size, D gene, J gene, V gene, CDR3 protein, CDR3 DNA. A D gene is named only where the DNA matches it firmly. Clone size is stated in some rows and not others, as once, few, many or a class when expanded.

abundance: .; d_gene: TRBD1; j_gene: TRBJ2-1; v_gene: TRBV10-1; CDR3aa: CASPEGALPSSYNEQFF; CDR3nt: TGCGCCAGCCCAGAGGGGGCGTTACCGAGCTCCTACAATGAGCAGTTCTTC
abundance: .; d_gene: TRBD1; j_gene: TRBJ1-6; v_gene: TRBV5-1; CDR3aa: CASSSGQGKPPLHF; CDR3nt: TGCGCCAGCAGCTCTGGACAGGGTAAACCACCCCTCCACTTT
abundance: once; d_gene: .; j_gene: TRBJ2-3; v_gene: TRBV3-1/TRBV3-2; CDR3aa: CASTQGAGSTDTQYF; CDR3nt: TGTGCCAGCACCCAAGGGGCGGGGAGCACAGATACGCAGTATTTT
abundance: .; d_gene: .; j_gene: TRBJ2-7; v_gene: TRBV15; CDR3aa: CATSTGLVATEQYF; CDR3nt: TGTGCCACCAGCACGGGTCTCGTAGCGACCGAGCAGTACTTC
abundance: .; d_gene: .; j_gene: TRBJ1-5; v_gene: TRBV27; CDR3aa: CASRKTGDSNQPQHF; CDR3nt: TGTGCCAGCAGAAAGACAGGAGATAGCAATCAGCCCCAGCATTTT
abundance: .; d_gene: TRBD2; j_gene: TRBJ2-7; v_gene: TRBV6-6; CDR3aa: CASSHSGGDNYEQYF; CDR3nt: TGTGCCAGCAGCCATAGCGGGGGGGACAATTACGAGCAGTACTTC
abundance: .; d_gene: TRBD1; j_gene: TRBJ1-4; v_gene: TRBV5-1; CDR3aa: CASSLAGTVGEKLFF; CDR3nt: TGCGCCAGCAGCTTGGCCGGGACAGTAGGCGAAAAACTGTTTTTT
abundance: .; d_gene: .; j_gene: TRBJ2-1; v_gene: TRBV4-1; CDR3aa: CASSQVLIWLSYNEQFF; CDR3nt: TGCGCCAGCAGCCAAGTTCTTATTTGGCTCTCCTACAATGAGCAGTTCTTC
abundance: .; d_gene: .; j_gene: TRBJ1-1; v_gene: TRBV30; CDR3aa: CAWRLSDSLNTEAFF; CDR3nt: TGTGCCTGGAGACTCTCCGACAGCTTGAACACTGAAGCTTTCTTT
abundance: .; d_gene: .; j_gene: TRBJ2-3; v_gene: TRBV11-2; CDR3aa: CASSLGGLPDTQYF; CDR3nt: TGTGCCAGCAGCTTAGGGGGGCTACCAGATACGCAGTATTTT
abundance: once; d_gene: TRBD1; j_gene: TRBJ2-7; v_gene: TRBV28; CDR3aa: CASNYRGRGNHEQYF; CDR3nt: TGTGCCAGCAACTACAGGGGGCGTGGTAACCACGAGCAGTACTTC
abundance: .; d_gene: TRBD2; j_gene: TRBJ2-7; v_gene: TRBV6-5; CDR3aa: CASSTAGGTYEQYF; CDR3nt: TGTGCCAGCAGTACGGCGGGGGGGACCTACGAGCAGTACTTC
abundance: once; d_gene: TRBD2; j_gene: TRBJ2-2; v_gene: TRBV7-3; CDR3aa: CASSSSQRGGAGELFF; CDR3nt: TGTGCCAGCAGCTCATCTCAGCGCGGGGGTGCCGGGGAGCTGTTTTTT
abundance: .; d_gene: .; j_gene: TRBJ1-1; v_gene: TRBV2; CDR3aa: CASNPRRSTEAFF; CDR3nt: TGTGCCAGCAATCCAAGACGGAGCACTGAAGCTTTCTTT
abundance: .; d_gene: TRBD2; j_gene: TRBJ2-5; v_gene: TRBV24-1; CDR3aa: CATSDRTSAVETQYF; CDR3nt: TGTGCCACCAGTGATCGGACTAGCGCGGTGGAGACCCAGTACTTC
abundance: .; d_gene: .; j_gene: TRBJ1-6; v_gene: TRBV4-1; CDR3aa: CASSPGGGGLYRNSPLHF; CDR3nt: TGCGCCAGCAGCCCCGGGGGAGGGGGGCTTTATCGTAATTCACCCCTCCACTTT
abundance: .; d_gene: TRBD1; j_gene: TRBJ1-4; v_gene: TRBV29-1; CDR3aa: CSVWDREKVEKLFF; CDR3nt: TGCAGCGTTTGGGACAGGGAGAAGGTTGAAAAACTGTTTTTT
abundance: once; d_gene: TRBD1; j_gene: TRBJ1-2; v_gene: TRBV5-1; CDR3aa: CASSLGIFGQGTYYGYTF; CDR3nt: TGCGCCAGCAGCCTGGGAATCTTTGGACAGGGCACCTACTATGGCTACACCTTC
abundance: few; d_gene: .; j_gene: TRBJ2-7; v_gene: TRBV28; CDR3aa: CASSVAGGVYRPYEQYF; CDR3nt: TGTGCCAGCAGCGTGGCTGGAGGCGTCTACCGCCCTTACGAGCAGTACTTC
abundance: .; d_gene: TRBD2; j_gene: TRBJ2-1; v_gene: TRBV11-2; CDR3aa: CASSLSSGVYNEQFF; CDR3nt: TGTGCCAGCAGCCTTAGTAGCGGGGTGTACAATGAGCAGTTCTTC
abundance: .; d_gene: .; j_gene: TRBJ1-5; v_gene: TRBV5-1; CDR3aa: CASSIQGGNQPQHF; CDR3nt: TGCGCCAGCAGCATCCAGGGTGGCAATCAGCCCCAGCATTTT
abundance: few; d_gene: .; j_gene: TRBJ1-3; v_gene: TRBV5-1; CDR3aa: CASSLGQVGGNTIYF; CDR3nt: TGCGCCAGCAGCTTGGGACAGGTTGGAGGAAACACCATATATTTT
abundance: .; d_gene: TRBD1; j_gene: TRBJ2-2; v_gene: TRBV5-4; CDR3aa: CASSQSGGGGELFF; CDR3nt: TGTGCCAGCAGCCAATCAGGGGGCGGCGGGGAGCTGTTTTTT
abundance: .; d_gene: .; j_gene: TRBJ1-1; v_gene: TRBV28; CDR3aa: CASSPRSSGLEAFF; CDR3nt: TGTGCCAGCAGCCCGCGTTCATCCGGTCTTGAAGCTTTCTTT
abundance: .; d_gene: .; j_gene: TRBJ2-5; v_gene: TRBV12-5; CDR3aa: CASGLGFSGGETQYF; CDR3nt: TGTGCTAGTGGTTTGGGTTTTAGCGGAGGAGAGACCCAGTACTTC
abundance: once; d_gene: .; j_gene: TRBJ2-3; v_gene: TRBV13; CDR3aa: CASSPTGSTDTQYF; CDR3nt: TGTGCCAGCAGCCCCACAGGTAGCACAGATACGCAGTATTTT
abundance: .; d_gene: .; j_gene: TRBJ2-5; v_gene: TRBV24-1; CDR3aa: CATSDSQGPKLETQYF; CDR3nt: TGTGCCACCAGTGATTCCCAGGGGCCAAAGCTTGAGACCCAGTACTTC
abundance: .; d_gene: .; j_gene: TRBJ1-6; v_gene: TRBV4-1; CDR3aa: CASSLEEYNSPLHF; CDR3nt: TGCGCCAGCAGCCTTGAAGAGTATAATTCACCCCTCCACTTT
abundance: once; d_gene: TRBD1; j_gene: TRBJ2-3; v_gene: TRBV5-1; CDR3aa: CASSPGQGKDTQYF; CDR3nt: TGCGCCAGCAGCCCGGGACAGGGAAAAGATACGCAGTATTTT
abundance: .; d_gene: TRBD1; j_gene: TRBJ2-2; v_gene: TRBV9; CDR3aa: CASSVSGTGYSGELFF; CDR3nt: TGTGCCAGCAGCGTCTCCGGGACAGGGTATTCGGGGGAGCTGTTTTTT
abundance: .; d_gene: TRBD2; j_gene: TRBJ2-5; v_gene: TRBV9; CDR3aa: CASSSWTSGAQETQYF; CDR3nt: TGTGCCAGCAGCTCCTGGACTAGCGGGGCACAAGAGACCCAGTACTTC